This entry describes one T cell receptor (beta chain). Trimming cost V 2 bases and J 4 bases, with 11 bases left between them. Germline CDR1 GTSNPN, CDR2 SVGIG (reference sequence). The CDR3 has 13 residues. CD4 T cells were positively selected, then CD8 T cells from the CD4-negative fraction. The data were obtained in a study of naive and memory T cell subsets. Both TRBC1 and TRBC2 were covered by a beta constant-region primer of two equimolar oligonucleotides. Ligated cDNA was amplified by four rounds of PCR with nested alpha and beta constant-region primers and SP2. Using its own MiXCR run on the UMI-ligation and nested PCR reads, TCRdb lists one record per CDR3 protein. The sample includes 30,000 to 40,000 distinct CDR3 sequences, about 18% of them seen just once.

What was sequenced was effector memory CD4+ T cells from blood. Subset: effector memory, CD45RA- CD27-. The V and J genes are TRBV30 and TRBJ1-2, with no clear D. The TCR originated in a human donor in good health. This CDR3 is CAWSQPAGYGYTF. DNA of the CDR3: TGTGCCTGGAGTCAGCCCGCGGGCTATGGCTACACCTTC.